The source of this T cell receptor beta chain is a study of OX40 agonist ivuxolimab in advanced cancers. The overall study: Patients in dose escalation had liver, melanoma, kidney or head and neck cancers.

On this clone: Its target is not known.

Prior autoimmune disease or systemic immunosuppression barred patients. The CDR3 is made up of 14 amino acids. Trimming took off 6 bases at V and 0 bases at J, with 10 bases between the two ends. Germline V gene lookup returns CDR1 SGHTA and CDR2 FQGNSA. Findings and caveats of the study: People who partly responded at 0.1-3.0 mg/kg had some of the least clonal expansion seen.

This table comes from immunoSEQ multiplex PCR, and its TCRdb copy is limited to in-frame clones, with some not included. This table has around 53,000 clones, roughly three quarters appearing once. The V call is TRBV7-2, the J call TRBJ2-3; D call uncertain. The sequencing here drew on CD4+ or CD8+ T cells sorted from blood, taken in a trial of the OX40 agonist ivuxolimab. The receptor was derived from an adult with an advanced solid tumor such as melanoma, head and neck, liver or kidney cancer. CDR3 coding DNA: TGTGCCAGCAGTTTCGGTCCTAGCACAGATACGCAGTATTTT. It translates to CASSFGPSTDTQYF.